The 4 T cell receptor beta chains below all came from one sample that was sequenced in a study of T cells in pancreatic ductal adenocarcinoma. Selected pancreatic ductal adenocarcinoma patients had undergone surgery without neoadjuvant therapy. Assay used: immunoSEQ multiplex PCR; TCRdb lists only in-frame clones, some missing. The sample lists 7,500 to 9,500 clones, about 90% occurring once. Sequencing input: PBMCs. The receptors were sampled from a human donor with pancreatic ductal adenocarcinoma.

This clone was recorded only once. The rearrangement uses TRBV29-1 and TRBJ2-1; TRBD2 aligns across 7 bases. The germline V gene has CDR1 SQVTM and CDR2 ANQGSEA. Germline trimming cut 4 bases from V and 3 bases from J; bases unmatched to any gene: 6. This CDR3 spans 14 amino acids. In DNA, the CDR3 is TGCAGCGTTGTTTTCTGGACTAGCTACAATGAGCAGTTCTTC. Protein sequence: CSVVFWTSYNEQFF.

The rearrangement uses TRBV6-1 and TRBJ1-2, with 8 bases fitting TRBD1. CDR3 length equals 14 residues. The V and J ends lost 3 bases and 4 bases, in that order; junction bases with no gene match: 4. Germline V gene sequence: CDR1 MNHNS, CDR2 SASEGT. In DNA, the CDR3 is TGTGCCAGCAGTGAGGGACAGGAACTCTATGGCTACACCTTC. Translation: CASSEGQELYGYTF.

V is TRBV18 and J is TRBJ1-1; 7 positions match TRBD1. The CDR3 length is 14 residues. Per the germline V gene, CDR1 is KGHSH and CDR2 is LQKENI. V lost 8 bases to trimming and J lost 6 bases; unmatched junction nucleotides: 12. The CDR3 DNA reads TGTGCCAGCACTACCCTCGACAGGGTCGCTGAAGCTTTCTTT. Protein sequence: CASTTLDRVAEAFF.

This clone was counted only a few times. The chain is built from TRBV9 and TRBJ1-1; D unclear. The CDR3 loop spans 14 amino acids. Per germline, CDR1 SGDLS and CDR2 YYNGEE. The V end lost 6 bases, the J end lost 1 base, and 13 bases lay between the germline ends. The CDR3, as DNA: TGTGCCAGCACATCGCTGGGCCAGAACACTGAAGCTTTCTTT. Translating it yields CASTSLGQNTEAFF.